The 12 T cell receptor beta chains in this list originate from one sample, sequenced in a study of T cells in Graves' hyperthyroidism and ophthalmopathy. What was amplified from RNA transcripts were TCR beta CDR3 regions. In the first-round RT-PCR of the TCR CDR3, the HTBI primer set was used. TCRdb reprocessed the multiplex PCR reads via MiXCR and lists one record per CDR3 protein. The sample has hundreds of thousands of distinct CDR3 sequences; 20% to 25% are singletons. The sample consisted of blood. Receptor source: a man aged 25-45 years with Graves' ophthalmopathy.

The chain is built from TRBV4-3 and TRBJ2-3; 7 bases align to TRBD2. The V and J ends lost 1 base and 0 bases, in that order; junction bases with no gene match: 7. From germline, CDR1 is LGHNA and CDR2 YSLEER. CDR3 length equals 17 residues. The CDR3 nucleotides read TGCGCCAGCAGCCAAGGACCGGCGGGAGCTAGCACAGATACGCAGTATTTT. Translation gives CASSQGPAGASTDTQYF.

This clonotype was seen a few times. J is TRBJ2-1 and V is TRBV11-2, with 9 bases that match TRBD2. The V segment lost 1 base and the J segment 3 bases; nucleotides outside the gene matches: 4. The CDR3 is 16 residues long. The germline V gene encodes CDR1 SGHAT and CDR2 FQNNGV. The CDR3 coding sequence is TGTGCCAGCAGCTTAGTGGCTAGCGGGATCTACAATGAGCAGTTCTTC. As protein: CASSLVASGIYNEQFF.

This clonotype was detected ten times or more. The DNA of the CDR3 is TGTGCCAGCACTCCCGTGCGGGACTCTGGAAACACCATATATTTT. This encodes CASTPVRDSGNTIYF. The chain combines TRBV28 with TRBJ1-3; no reliable D call. CDR1 is MDHEN, CDR2 SYDVKM, per germline. V dropped 7 bases and J dropped 0 bases, with 13 bases sitting between them. This CDR3 has 15 residues.

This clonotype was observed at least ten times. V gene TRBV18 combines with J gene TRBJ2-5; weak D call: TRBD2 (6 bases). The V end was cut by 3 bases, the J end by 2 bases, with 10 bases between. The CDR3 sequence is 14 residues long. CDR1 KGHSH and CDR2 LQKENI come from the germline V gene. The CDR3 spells CASSPGTEQETQYF. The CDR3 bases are TGTGCCAGCTCACCTGGGACTGAGCAAGAGACCCAGTACTTC.

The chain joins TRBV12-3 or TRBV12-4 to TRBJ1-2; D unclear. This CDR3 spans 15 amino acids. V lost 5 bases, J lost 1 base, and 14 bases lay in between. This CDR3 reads CASSTQKTNNYGYTF. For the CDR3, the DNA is TGTGCCAGCAGTACCCAGAAGACAAATAACTATGGCTACACCTTC.

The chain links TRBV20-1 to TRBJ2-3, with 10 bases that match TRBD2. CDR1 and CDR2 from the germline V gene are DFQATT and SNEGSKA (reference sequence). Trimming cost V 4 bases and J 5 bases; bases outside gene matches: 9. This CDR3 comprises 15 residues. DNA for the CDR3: TGCAGTGCTACGGTCCCTAGCGGGAGTTTAGATACGCAGTATTTT. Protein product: CSATVPSGSLDTQYF.

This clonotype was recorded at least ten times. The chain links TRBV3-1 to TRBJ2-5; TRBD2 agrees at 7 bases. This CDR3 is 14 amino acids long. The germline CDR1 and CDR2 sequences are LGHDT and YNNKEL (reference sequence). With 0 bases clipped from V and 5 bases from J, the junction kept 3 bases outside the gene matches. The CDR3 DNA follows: TGTGCCAGCAGCCAAGATCGACTAGCCGAGACCCAGTACTTC. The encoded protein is CASSQDRLAETQYF.

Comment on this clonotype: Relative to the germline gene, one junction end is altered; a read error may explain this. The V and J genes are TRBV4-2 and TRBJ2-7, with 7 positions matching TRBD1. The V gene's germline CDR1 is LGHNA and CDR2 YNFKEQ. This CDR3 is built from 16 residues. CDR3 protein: CASSPNRTGFSYEQYF. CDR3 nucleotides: TGTGCCAGTAGCCCTAACCGGACAGGTTTTTCCTACGAGCAGTACTTC.

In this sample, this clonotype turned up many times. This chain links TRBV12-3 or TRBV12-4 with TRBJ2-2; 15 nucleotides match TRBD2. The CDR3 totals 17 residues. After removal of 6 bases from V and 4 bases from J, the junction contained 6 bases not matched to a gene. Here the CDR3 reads CASRGLAGGPGTGELFF. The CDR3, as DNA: TGTGCCAGCAGAGGACTAGCGGGAGGGCCGGGCACCGGGGAGCTGTTTTTT.

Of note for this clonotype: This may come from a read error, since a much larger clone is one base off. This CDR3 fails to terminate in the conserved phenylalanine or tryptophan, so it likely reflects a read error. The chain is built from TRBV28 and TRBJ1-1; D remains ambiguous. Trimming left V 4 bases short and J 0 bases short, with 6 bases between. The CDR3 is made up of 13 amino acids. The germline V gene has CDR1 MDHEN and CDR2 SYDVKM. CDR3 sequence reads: CASSSSMNTEAFL. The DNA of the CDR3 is TGTGCCAGCAGTTCCTCCATGAACACTGAAGCTTTCCTT.

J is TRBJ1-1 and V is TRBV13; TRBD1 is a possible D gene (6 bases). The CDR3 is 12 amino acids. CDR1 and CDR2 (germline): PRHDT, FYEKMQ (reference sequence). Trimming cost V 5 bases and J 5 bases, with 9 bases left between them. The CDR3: CASSKQGTEAFF. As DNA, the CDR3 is TGTGCCAGCAGCAAACAGGGAACTGAAGCTTTCTTT.

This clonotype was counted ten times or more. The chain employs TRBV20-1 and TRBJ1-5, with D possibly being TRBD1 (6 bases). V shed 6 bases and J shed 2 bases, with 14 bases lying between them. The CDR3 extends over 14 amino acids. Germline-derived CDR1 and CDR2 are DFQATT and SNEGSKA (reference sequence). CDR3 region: CSAARGPGNQPQHF. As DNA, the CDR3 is TGCAGTGCAGCTCGGGGGCCTGGCAATCAGCCCCAGCATTTT.